The next 18 T cell receptor beta chains were all read from a single sample in a study of neoadjuvant anti-PD-1 for oral cavity cancer. Data came from immunoSEQ multiplex PCR; TCRdb stores just in-frame clones and leaves some out. Of roughly 36,000 clones detected, around 40% appear once; the ten largest clones hold roughly 15%. The sample's time point: after neoadjuvant nivolumab, at surgical resection. The specimen was tumor tissue, collected after nivolumab (anti-PD-1) treatment. The receptors shown here come from a person aged 35 to 85 with oral cavity squamous cell carcinoma.

This clone was found a few times. The chain recombines TRBV6-1 with TRBJ2-1; 7 bases match TRBD1. Germline CDR1 and CDR2: MNHNS and SASEGT. This CDR3 spans 15 amino acids. Losses at the gene ends were 4 bases for V and 8 bases for J; bases not matched to a gene: 11. CDR3 amino acids: CASSAYFGTADEQFF. The CDR3 DNA reads TGTGCCAGCAGTGCGTATTTTGGGACAGCGGATGAGCAGTTCTTC.

V usage is TRBV6-5 and J usage is TRBJ1-1, with D hard to call. The CDR3 is 12 residues long. Germline V gene lookup returns CDR1 MNHEY and CDR2 SVGAGI. V dropped 0 bases and J dropped 7 bases, with 6 bases sitting between them. Here the CDR3 DNA reads TGTGCCAGCAGTTACTCCCGGTATGAAGCTTTCTTT. Translating it yields CASSYSRYEAFF.

This clone was picked up a small number of times. This chain connects TRBV5-4 to TRBJ1-2, with D uncertain. V shed 4 bases and J shed 8 bases, with 12 bases lying between them. Per germline, CDR1 SGHNT and CDR2 YYREEE (reference sequence). This CDR3 region has 12 residues. Written as DNA, the CDR3 is TGTGCCAGCAGCATGAACGGTGTCGGCTACACCTTC. The encoded protein is CASSMNGVGYTF. Full variable domain (outside the CDR3, taken from reference TRBV5-4 and TRBJ1-2): ETGVTQSPTHLIKTRGQQVTLRCSSQSGHNTVSWYQQALGQGPQFIFQYYREEENGRGNFPPRFSGLQFPNYSSELNVNALELDDSALYLCASSMNGVGYTFGSGTRLTVV.

This clone was recorded at least ten times. The chain recombines TRBV10-1 with TRBJ2-3; 11 bases agree with TRBD2. J gave up 0 bases and V 5 bases, and 4 bases lay outside the gene matches. Germline V gives CDR1 WNHNN, CDR2 SYGVQD (reference sequence). This CDR3 contains 16 residues. The CDR3 is CASSPGTSGSTDTQYF. As DNA, the CDR3 is TGCGCCAGCAGTCCCGGGACTAGCGGTAGCACAGATACGCAGTATTTT.

This clone was seen more than once but under ten times. The V and J genes are TRBV5-4 and TRBJ1-2, with unresolved D. Per the germline V gene, CDR1 is SGHNT and CDR2 is YYREEE (reference sequence). The CDR3 totals 13 residues. Trimming left V 1 base short and J 6 bases short, with 10 bases between. CDR3 residues: CASSLHLGNGYTF. CDR3 in DNA: TGTGCCAGCAGCTTGCATCTAGGGAATGGCTACACCTTC.

This clone appeared a single time. The rearrangement uses TRBV21-1 and TRBJ1-2. TRBV21-1 is deemed a pseudogene. The CDR3 has 10 amino acids. CDR3 in amino acids: CASSKEGYTF. Here the CDR3 DNA reads TGTGCCAGCAGCAAAGAAGGCTACACCTTC.

The V call is TRBV5-1, the J call TRBJ1-6; 8 positions agree with TRBD1. Germline values: CDR1 SGHRS, CDR2 YFSETQ. The CDR3 has 15 amino acids. Trimming took 4 bases from V and 7 from J; bases not matched to a gene: 7. CDR3 nucleotides: TGCGCCAGCAGCGCCGGACAGGGCGCAAATTCACCCCTCCACTTT. Protein sequence: CASSAGQGANSPLHF.

CDR3 sequence (DNA): TGTGCCAGCAGCCCGCTGACAGCCCGCTATGGCTACACCTTC. It encodes CASSPLTARYGYTF. The chain has TRBV9 and TRBJ1-2; TRBD1 is a possible D gene (5 bases). CDR3 length: 14 residues. From germline, CDR1 is SGDLS and CDR2 YYNGEE. V lost 4 bases to trimming and J lost 4 bases, with 14 bases between them.

This clone was seen more than once but under ten times. In the same sample, other DNA sequences code for this CDR3. The chain joins TRBV2 to TRBJ1-6, with unresolved D. CDR3 length equals 15 residues. The germline gives CDR1 SNHLY, CDR2 FYNNEI. V lost 0 bases and J lost 5, with 8 bases in between. In DNA, the CDR3 is TGTGCCAGCAGTGAAGCGCGCAGGAATAATTCACCCCTCCACTTT. It specifies CASSEARRNNSPLHF.

This chain uses TRBV7-8 with TRBJ1-1; D not certain. Germline values: CDR1 SGHVS, CDR2 FQNEAQ. The CDR3 contains 12 residues. The ends were cut back, 5 bases at V and 8 bases at J, with 12 bases in the middle. CDR3 in DNA: TGTGCCAGCAGCCCCCTTTCCTTCGAAGCTTTCTTT. It translates to CASSPLSFEAFF.

This chain connects TRBV10-3 to TRBJ1-2, with D possibly matching TRBD1 (5 bases). Germline assignment: CDR1 ENHRY and CDR2 SYGVKD. This CDR3 has 12 amino acids. V was clipped by 9 bases and J by 2 bases, with 10 bases between them. The CDR3 protein is CAISGQNYGYTF. The CDR3 DNA is TGTGCCATAAGCGGACAAAACTATGGCTACACCTTC.

The chain employs TRBV19 and TRBJ2-3, with D hard to call. The CDR3 is 14 amino acids. V was cut by 6 bases and J by 4 bases, with 14 bases left in between. Per germline, CDR1 LNHDA and CDR2 SQIVND (reference sequence). The DNA for the CDR3 is TGTGCCAGTAGGGGTCGTCGAGGCGCAGATACGCAGTATTTT. This encodes CASRGRRGADTQYF.

This clone was seen a few times. The chain has TRBV5-1 and TRBJ2-7, with D possibly TRBD1 on 6 matching bases. Germline V CDR1 and CDR2: SGHRS, YFSETQ. CDR3 size: 13 residues. V was shortened by 8 bases and J by 2 bases, with 14 bases between the two germline ends. The CDR3 DNA reads TGCGCCAGGCGAAGGGGGTTCACCTACGAGCAGTACTTC. Its translation: CARRRGFTYEQYF. Drawing the rest from reference TRBV5-1 and TRBJ2-7, the complete variable domain is KAGVTQTPRYLIKTRGQQVTLSCSPISGHRSVSWYQQTPGQGLQFLFEYFSETQRNKGNFPGRFSGRQFSNSRSEMNVSTLELGDSALYLCARRRGFTYEQYFGPGTRLTVT.

The rearrangement uses TRBV4-2 and TRBJ2-4; TRBD2 matches 7 bases. Looked up from germline, CDR1 is LGHNA and CDR2 is YNFKEQ. CDR3 length: 17 residues. The V and J ends lost 3 bases and 4 bases, in that order; junction bases with no gene match: 12. CDR3 sequence: CASSQGPESGVKNIQYF. CDR3 nucleotide sequence: TGTGCCAGCAGCCAGGGCCCCGAGAGCGGGGTAAAAAACATTCAGTACTTC.

The gene calls are TRBV7-3 and TRBJ1-1; TRBD1 aligns across 7 bases. J was trimmed by 4 bases and V by 5 bases; bases with no gene match: 7. Germline V gene sequence: CDR1 SGHTA, CDR2 FQGTGA. There are 14 residues in the CDR3. As DNA, the CDR3 is TGTGCCAGCAGCGGGGCCGGACAGGCCACTGAAGCTTTCTTT. Translated, it gives CASSGAGQATEAFF.

This chain connects TRBV5-6 to TRBJ1-2; 7 nucleotides line up with TRBD1. Unmatched junction bases numbered 6, after V lost 4 bases and J lost 0 bases. Germline V gene data show CDR1 as SGHDT and CDR2 as YYEEEE. The CDR3 totals 15 residues. CDR3 in DNA: TGTGCCAGCAGCCCCGGACAGGCGGCTAACTATGGCTACACCTTC. The encoded protein is CASSPGQAANYGYTF. Combining the CDR3 with reference TRBV5-6 and TRBJ1-2 gives the whole variable domain DAGVTQSPTHLIKTRGQQVTLRCSPKSGHDTVSWYQQALGQGPQFIFQYYEEEERQRGNFPDRFSGHQFPNYSSELNVNALLLGDSALYLCASSPGQAANYGYTFGSGTRLTVV.

There are many counts of this clone. The chain links TRBV29-1 to TRBJ1-5, with D uncertain. The CDR3 is made up of 13 amino acids. V was trimmed by 4 bases and J by 4 bases, leaving 11 bases between them. Germline-derived CDR1 and CDR2 are SQVTM and ANQGSEA. CDR3 loop: CSVATDRNQPQHF. The CDR3 bases are TGCAGCGTTGCAACAGATCGGAATCAGCCCCAGCATTTT. Using reference TRBV29-1 and TRBJ1-5 for the parts outside the CDR3, the full variable domain is SAVISQKPSRDICQRGTSLTIQCQVDSQVTMMFWYRQQPGQSLTLIATANQGSEATYESGFVIDKFPISRPNLTFSTLTVSNMSPEDSSIYLCSVATDRNQPQHFGDGTRLSIL.

V is TRBV7-9 and J is TRBJ1-4; 12 bases map to TRBD1. Germline CDR1 reads SEHNR; CDR2 reads FQNEAQ (reference sequence). The CDR3 consists of 17 residues. Trimming cost V 3 bases and J 8 bases; bases outside gene matches: 10. CDR3: CASSLKVVGQGAEKLFF. The CDR3, as DNA: TGTGCCAGCAGCTTGAAGGTTGTGGGACAGGGGGCAGAAAAACTGTTTTTT.